This T cell receptor (beta chain) was sequenced during a study of blood T cell repertoires in COVID-19. Clinical history as reported by participants underpinned cohort assignment. Measured with immunoSEQ multiplex PCR; TCRdb has only the in-frame clones, and not every one. This table has some 330,000 clones, about 90% appearing once. Trimming cost V 4 bases and J 4 bases, with 8 bases left between them. In germline, CDR1 is SEHNR, CDR2 FQNEAQ (reference sequence). The CDR3 consists of 12 residues. This receptor was identified in a man between 35 and 55 years old in a cohort exposed to, infected with or recovered from COVID-19 (not recorded which). The chain has TRBV7-9 and TRBJ2-7; maybe TRBD2 (6 bases). Sample: PBMCs or T cells enriched from blood (not recorded which). The CDR3 here is CASSYSGYEQYF. CDR3 in DNA: TGTGCCAGCAGCTATAGCGGATACGAGCAGTACTTC.